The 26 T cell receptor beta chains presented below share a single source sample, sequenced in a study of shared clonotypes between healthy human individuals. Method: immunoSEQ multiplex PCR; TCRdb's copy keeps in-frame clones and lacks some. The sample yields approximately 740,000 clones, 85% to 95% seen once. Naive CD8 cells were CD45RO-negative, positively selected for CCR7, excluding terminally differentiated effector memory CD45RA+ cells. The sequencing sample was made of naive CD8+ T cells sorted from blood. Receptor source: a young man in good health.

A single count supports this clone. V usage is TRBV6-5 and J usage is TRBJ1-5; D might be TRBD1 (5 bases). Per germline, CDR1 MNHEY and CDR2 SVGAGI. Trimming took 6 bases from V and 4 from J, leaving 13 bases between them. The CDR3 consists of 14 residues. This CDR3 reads CASRGGTLNQPQHF. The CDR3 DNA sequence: TGTGCCAGCAGGGGTGGGACGTTAAATCAGCCCCAGCATTTT.

The CDR3 coding sequence is TGTGCCAGCAGCTTGGGGACGGATCTCTCCTACGAGCAGTACTTC. It codes for CASSLGTDLSYEQYF. The chain has TRBV7-9 and TRBJ2-7, with D perhaps assigned TRBD1 or TRBD2 (5 bases each). Looked up from germline, CDR1 is SEHNR and CDR2 is FQNEAQ (reference sequence). Trimming left V 3 bases short and J 0 bases short, with 12 bases between. This CDR3 is built from 15 residues.

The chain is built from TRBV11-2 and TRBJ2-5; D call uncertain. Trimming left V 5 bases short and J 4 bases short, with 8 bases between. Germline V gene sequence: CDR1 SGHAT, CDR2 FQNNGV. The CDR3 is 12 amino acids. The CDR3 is CASSHLGETQYF. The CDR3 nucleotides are TGTGCCAGCAGCCATTTGGGAGAGACCCAGTACTTC. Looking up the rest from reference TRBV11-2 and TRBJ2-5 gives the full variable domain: EAGVAQSPRYKIIEKRQSVAFWCNPISGHATLYWYQQILGQGPKLLIQFQNNGVVDDSQLPKDRFSAERLKGVDSTLKIQPAKLEDSAVYLCASSHLGETQYFGPGTRLLVL.

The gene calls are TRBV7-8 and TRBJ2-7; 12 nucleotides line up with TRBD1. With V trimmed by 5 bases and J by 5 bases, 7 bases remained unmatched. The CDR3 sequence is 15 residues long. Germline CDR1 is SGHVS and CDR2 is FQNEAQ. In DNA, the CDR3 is TGTGCCAGCAGCGATACCGGGACAGGGGGCCACGAGCAGTACTTC. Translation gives CASSDTGTGGHEQYF.

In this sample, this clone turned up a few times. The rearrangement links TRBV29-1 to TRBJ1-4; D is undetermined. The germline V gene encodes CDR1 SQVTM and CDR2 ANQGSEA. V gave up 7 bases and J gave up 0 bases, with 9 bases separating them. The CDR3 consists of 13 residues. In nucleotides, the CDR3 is TGCAGCGGCCTATTCCCAACTAATGAAAAACTGTTTTTT. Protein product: CSGLFPTNEKLFF.

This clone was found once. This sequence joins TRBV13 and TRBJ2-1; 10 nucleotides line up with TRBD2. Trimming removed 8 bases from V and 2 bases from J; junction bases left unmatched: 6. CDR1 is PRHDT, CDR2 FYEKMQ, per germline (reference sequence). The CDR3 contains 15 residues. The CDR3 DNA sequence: TGTGCCAGCGAGGAAGCGGGAGGGCCCTACAATGAGCAGTTCTTC. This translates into CASEEAGGPYNEQFF.

DNA of the CDR3: TGTGCCAGCTCACGTCGGGGCCCTAGGGAAGAGACCCAGTACTTC. This sequence encodes CASSRRGPREETQYF. V usage is TRBV18 and J usage is TRBJ2-5; D tentatively fits TRBD1 or TRBD2 (5 bases each). Germline CDR1 and CDR2: KGHSH and LQKENI. Trimming left V 4 bases short and J 3 bases short, with 15 bases between. CDR3 length equals 15 residues.

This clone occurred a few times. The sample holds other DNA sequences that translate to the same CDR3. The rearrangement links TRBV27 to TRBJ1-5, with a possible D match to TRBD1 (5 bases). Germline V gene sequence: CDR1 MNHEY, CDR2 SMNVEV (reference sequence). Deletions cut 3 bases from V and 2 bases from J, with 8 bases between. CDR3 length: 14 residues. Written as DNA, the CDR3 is TGTGCCAGCAGTTTTCAAGGGGGCAATCAGCCCCAGCATTTT. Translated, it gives CASSFQGGNQPQHF.

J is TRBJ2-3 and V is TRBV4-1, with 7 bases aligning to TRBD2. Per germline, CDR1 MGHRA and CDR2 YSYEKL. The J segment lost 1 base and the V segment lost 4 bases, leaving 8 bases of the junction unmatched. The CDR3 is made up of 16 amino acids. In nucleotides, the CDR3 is TGCGCCAGCAGCCTAACGGCTAGCGGCGGCACAGATACGCAGTATTTT. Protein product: CASSLTASGGTDTQYF.

The CDR3 loop is CSANQETQYF. The CDR3 DNA reads TGCAGTGCAAACCAAGAGACCCAGTACTTC. The V gene is TRBV20-1, the J gene TRBJ2-5; D unresolved. Germline CDR1 DFQATT, CDR2 SNEGSKA (reference sequence). The CDR3 contains 10 residues. V lost 6 bases, J lost 0 bases, and 2 bases lay in between.

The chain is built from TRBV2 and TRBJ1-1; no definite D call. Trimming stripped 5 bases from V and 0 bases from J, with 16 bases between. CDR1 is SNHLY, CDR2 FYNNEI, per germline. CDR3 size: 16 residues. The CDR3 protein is CASSYSLGELNTEAFF. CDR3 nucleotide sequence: TGTGCCAGCAGTTACTCATTGGGTGAATTGAACACTGAAGCTTTCTTT.

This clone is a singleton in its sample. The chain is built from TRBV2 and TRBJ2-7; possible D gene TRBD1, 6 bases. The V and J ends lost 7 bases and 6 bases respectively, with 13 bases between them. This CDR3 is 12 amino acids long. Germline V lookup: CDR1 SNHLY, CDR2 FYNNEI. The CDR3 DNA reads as TGTGCCAGCAAAAGGACAGTCCGCGAGCAGTACTTC. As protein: CASKRTVREQYF.

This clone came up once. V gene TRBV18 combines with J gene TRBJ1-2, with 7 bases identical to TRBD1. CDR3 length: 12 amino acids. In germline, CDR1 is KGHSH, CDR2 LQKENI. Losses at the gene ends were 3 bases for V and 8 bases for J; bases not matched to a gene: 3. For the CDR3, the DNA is TGTGCCAGCTCACCGGGACAGACGGGCTACACCTTC. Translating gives CASSPGQTGYTF.

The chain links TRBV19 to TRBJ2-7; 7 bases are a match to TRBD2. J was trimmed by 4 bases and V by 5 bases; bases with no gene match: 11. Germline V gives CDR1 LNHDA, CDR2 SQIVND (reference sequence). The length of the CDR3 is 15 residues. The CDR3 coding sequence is TGTGCCAGTAGTCTCATGAGGGACTACCTATACGAGCAGTACTTC. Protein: CASSLMRDYLYEQYF. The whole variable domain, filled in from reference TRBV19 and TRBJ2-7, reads DGGITQSPKYLFRKEGQNVTLSCEQNLNHDAMYWYRQDPGQGLRLIYYSQIVNDFQKGDIAEGYSVSREKKESFPLTVTSAQKNPTAFYLCASSLMRDYLYEQYFGPGTRLTVT.

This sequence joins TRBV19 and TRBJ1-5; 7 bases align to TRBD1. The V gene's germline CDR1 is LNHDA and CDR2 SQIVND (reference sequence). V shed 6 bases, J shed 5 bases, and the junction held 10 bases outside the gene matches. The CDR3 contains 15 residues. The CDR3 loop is CASRGQGGTDQPQHF. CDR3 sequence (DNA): TGTGCCAGTAGAGGTCAGGGGGGGACGGATCAGCCCCAGCATTTT.

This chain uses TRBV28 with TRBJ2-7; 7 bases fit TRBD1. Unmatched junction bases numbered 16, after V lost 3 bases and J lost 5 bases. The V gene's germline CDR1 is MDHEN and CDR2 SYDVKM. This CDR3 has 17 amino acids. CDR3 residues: CASSFDRVSSEIHEQYF. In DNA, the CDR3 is TGTGCCAGCAGTTTCGACAGGGTATCATCCGAGATCCACGAGCAGTACTTC.

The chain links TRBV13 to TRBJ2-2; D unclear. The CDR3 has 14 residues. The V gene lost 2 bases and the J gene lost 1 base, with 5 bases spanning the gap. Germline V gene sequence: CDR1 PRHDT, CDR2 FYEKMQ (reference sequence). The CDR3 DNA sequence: TGTGCCAGCAGCTTAACCGAGAACACCGGGGAGCTGTTTTTT. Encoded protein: CASSLTENTGELFF.

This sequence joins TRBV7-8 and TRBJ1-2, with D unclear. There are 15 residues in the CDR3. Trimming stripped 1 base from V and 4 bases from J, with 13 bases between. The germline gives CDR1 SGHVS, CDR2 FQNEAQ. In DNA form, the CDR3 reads TGTGCCAGCAGCTTAGGTGAACCGAGGGCCTATGGCTACACCTTC. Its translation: CASSLGEPRAYGYTF.

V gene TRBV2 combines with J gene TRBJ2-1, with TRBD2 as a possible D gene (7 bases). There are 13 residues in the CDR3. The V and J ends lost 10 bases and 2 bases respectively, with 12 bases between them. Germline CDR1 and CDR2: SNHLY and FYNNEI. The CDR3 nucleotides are TGTGCCACCAAGCGGGACACCTACAATGAGCAGTTCTTC. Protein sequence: CATKRDTYNEQFF.

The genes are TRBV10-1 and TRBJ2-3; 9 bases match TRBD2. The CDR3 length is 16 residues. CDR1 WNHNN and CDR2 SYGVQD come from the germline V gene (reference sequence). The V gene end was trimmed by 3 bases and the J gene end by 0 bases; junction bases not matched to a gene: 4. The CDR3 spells CASSDTSGLSTDTQYF. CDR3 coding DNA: TGCGCCAGCAGTGACACTAGCGGGCTTAGCACAGATACGCAGTATTTT.

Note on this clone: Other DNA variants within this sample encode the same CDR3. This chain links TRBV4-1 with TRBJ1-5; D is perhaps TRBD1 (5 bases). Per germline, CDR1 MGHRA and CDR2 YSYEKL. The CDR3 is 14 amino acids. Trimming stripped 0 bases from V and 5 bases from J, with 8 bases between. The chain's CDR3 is CASSQDRGDQPQHF. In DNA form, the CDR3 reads TGCGCCAGCAGCCAAGATCGGGGGGATCAGCCCCAGCATTTT.

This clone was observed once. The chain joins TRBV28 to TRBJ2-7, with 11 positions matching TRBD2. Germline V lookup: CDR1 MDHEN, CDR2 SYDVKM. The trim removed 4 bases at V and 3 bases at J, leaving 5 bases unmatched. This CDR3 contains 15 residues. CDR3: CASSYGTSGGYEQYF. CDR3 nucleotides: TGTGCCAGCAGTTATGGGACTAGCGGAGGCTACGAGCAGTACTTC.

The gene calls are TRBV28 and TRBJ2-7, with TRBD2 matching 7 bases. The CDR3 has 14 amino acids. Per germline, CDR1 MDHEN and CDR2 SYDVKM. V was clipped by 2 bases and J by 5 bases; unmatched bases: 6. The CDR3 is CASSLGRELDEQYF. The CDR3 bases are TGTGCCAGCAGTTTAGGGCGGGAGCTTGACGAGCAGTACTTC.

CDR3 sequence reads: CSGQGNPSEGNTIYF. CDR3 DNA sequence: TGCAGCGGACAGGGTAACCCCTCGGAAGGAAACACCATATATTTT. The chain carries TRBV29-1 and TRBJ1-3; 7 bases map to TRBD1. J gave up 4 bases and V 7 bases, and 13 bases lay outside the gene matches. CDR3 length equals 15 residues. Germline CDR1 SQVTM, CDR2 ANQGSEA.

The CDR3 protein is CASSAFYGYNEQFF. CDR3 coding DNA: TGTGCCAGCAGCGCTTTCTATGGCTACAATGAGCAGTTCTTC. The chain links TRBV9 to TRBJ2-1; D remains unclear. This CDR3 is 14 amino acids long. CDR1 is SGDLS, CDR2 YYNGEE, per germline. V lost 3 bases to trimming and J lost 3 bases, with 10 bases between them. Full variable domain (remainder filled in from reference TRBV9 and TRBJ2-1): DSGVTQTPKHLITATGQRVTLRCSPRSGDLSVYWYQQSLDQGLQFLIQYYNGEERAKGNILERFSAQQFPDLHSELNLSSLELGDSALYFCASSAFYGYNEQFFGPGTRLTVL.

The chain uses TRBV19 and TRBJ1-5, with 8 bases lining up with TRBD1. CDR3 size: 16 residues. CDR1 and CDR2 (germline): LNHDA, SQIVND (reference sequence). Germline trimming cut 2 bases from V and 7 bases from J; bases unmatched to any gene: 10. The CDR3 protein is CASSILGDRGDQPQHF. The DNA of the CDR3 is TGTGCCAGTAGTATATTGGGAGACAGGGGCGACCAGCCCCAGCATTTT. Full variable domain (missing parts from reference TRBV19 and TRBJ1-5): DGGITQSPKYLFRKEGQNVTLSCEQNLNHDAMYWYRQDPGQGLRLIYYSQIVNDFQKGDIAEGYSVSREKKESFPLTVTSAQKNPTAFYLCASSILGDRGDQPQHFGDGTRLSIL.